A selection of T cell receptor beta chains follows, all from one sample in a study of post-analysis software for immune sequencing data. TCRdb ran MiXCR on the PCR reads and lists one entry per CDR3 protein. The sample has about 460,000 distinct CDR3 sequences, less than 45% seen once. The sample consisted of blood. Receptors were obtained from a girl between 10 and 17 years old with multiple sclerosis. Both conserved end residues are part of each CDR3. D genes are given only for firm matches. Where a row states a size, it is once, few, many or the class of an expanded clone; other rows omit it.

j_call,clone_size,d_call,v_call,cdr3_aa,cdr3_nt
TRBJ2-1,-,TRBD2,TRBV5-1,CASSLLTSGRGNEQFF,TGCGCCAGCAGCTTGCTCACTAGCGGGAGAGGAAATGAGCAGTTCTTC
TRBJ1-4,-,TRBD1,TRBV10-3,CAISESRQGRGVEKLFF,TGTGCCATCAGTGAGTCCCGACAGGGTCGAGGTGTCGAAAAACTGTTTTTT
TRBJ1-2,-,-,TRBV5-1,CASSPTDNANYGYTF,TGCGCCAGCAGCCCAACCGATAATGCTAACTATGGCTACACCTTC
TRBJ2-1,-,-,TRBV6-5,CASSLRTSSCNEQFF,TGTGCCAGCAGTCTGCGGACCAGCTCCTGCAATGAGCAGTTCTTC
TRBJ2-3,-,TRBD2,TRBV7-7,CASSSGTSGTDTQYF,TGTGCTAGCAGCAGCGGGACTAGCGGGACAGATACGCAGTATTTT
TRBJ2-1,-,TRBD2,TRBV10-3,CAISGTGTTTNEQFF,TGTGCCATCAGCGGCACCGGGACTACCACCAATGAGCAGTTCTTC
TRBJ2-5,-,TRBD1,TRBV20-1,CSAALDRGEAQYF,TGCAGTGCTGCCCTTGACAGGGGAGAGGCCCAGTACTTC
TRBJ2-5,-,-,TRBV12-3/TRBV12-4,CASSFRSPQETQYF,TGTGCCAGCAGTTTTAGGTCCCCACAAGAGACCCAGTACTTC
TRBJ2-7,few,-,TRBV5-5,CASSLANLGGYPYEQYF,TGTGCCAGCAGCTTGGCCAACCTAGGCGGGTACCCCTACGAGCAGTACTTC
TRBJ2-7,few,-,TRBV5-1,CASSPLQGREQYF,TGCGCCAGCAGCCCGCTACAGGGTCGCGAGCAGTACTTC
TRBJ1-5,-,-,TRBV2,CASRPGTQPQHF,TGTGCCAGCAGGCCCGGAACTCAGCCCCAGCATTTT
TRBJ1-6,once,-,TRBV7-2,CASSRPMNPLHF,TGTGCCAGCAGCAGGCCGATGAACCCCCTCCACTTT
TRBJ2-1,-,-,TRBV29-1,CSVLSGREQFF,TGCAGCGTCCTATCAGGGCGGGAGCAGTTCTTC
TRBJ2-1,-,-,TRBV27,CASSAVLGSSYNEQFF,TGTGCCAGCAGTGCCGTACTAGGGAGCTCCTACAATGAGCAGTTCTTC
TRBJ2-5,many,TRBD1,TRBV10-3,CAIREDRGGETQYF,TGTGCCATCAGGGAGGACAGGGGCGGGGAGACCCAGTACTTC
TRBJ1-2,few,-,TRBV10-3,CAISPTTESGGYTF,TGTGCCATCAGCCCAACGACAGAGTCTGGTGGCTACACCTTC
TRBJ1-2,-,-,TRBV6-6,CASSYGFPINYGYTF,TGTGCCAGCAGTTACGGGTTTCCTATTAACTATGGCTACACCTTC
TRBJ1-5,few,TRBD1,TRBV18,CASSLGTGPDQPQHF,TGTGCCAGCTCACTAGGGACAGGGCCCGATCAGCCCCAGCATTTT
TRBJ2-7,-,-,TRBV29-1,CSAKKEGSYEQYF,TGCAGCGCCAAAAAGGAGGGGTCCTACGAGCAGTACTTC
TRBJ2-3,-,-,TRBV29-1,CSEHGTIDDTQYF,TGCAGCGAGCACGGGACCATTGACGATACGCAGTATTTT
TRBJ2-1,-,TRBD2,TRBV30,CAWSVPSGGGNEQFF,TGTGCCTGGAGTGTTCCTAGCGGGGGAGGCAATGAGCAGTTCTTC
TRBJ1-2,-,-,TRBV29-1,CSVLRGYGYTF,TGCAGCGTCCTCAGGGGCTATGGCTACACCTTC
TRBJ1-2,-,-,TRBV14,CASSQTDRPYGYTF,TGTGCCAGCAGCCAAACAGACAGGCCCTATGGCTACACCTTC
TRBJ1-2,few,-,TRBV7-2,CASSLGSLNYGYTF,TGTGCCAGCAGCTTAGGTAGCCTTAACTATGGCTACACCTTC
TRBJ2-3,-,-,TRBV7-9,CASSPIGGTTDTQYF,TGTGCCAGCAGCCCTATTGGGGGTACCACAGATACGCAGTATTTT
TRBJ2-5,many,-,TRBV18,CASSNQETQYF,TGTGCCAGCAGCAACCAAGAGACCCAGTACTTC
TRBJ2-3,-,-,TRBV6-5,CASSYSWGRAGTDTQYF,TGTGCCAGCAGTTACTCCTGGGGCAGGGCGGGCACCGATACGCAGTATTTT
TRBJ2-1,-,TRBD2,TRBV12-3/TRBV12-4,CTSSNHGLAAYNEQFF,TGTACCAGCAGCAACCACGGACTAGCGGCTTACAATGAGCAGTTCTTC
TRBJ1-6,-,TRBD1,TRBV11-3,CASSPPETGGLSSPLHF,TGTGCCAGCAGCCCTCCCGAAACAGGGGGCTTGAGCTCACCCCTCCACTTT
TRBJ2-1,-,TRBD2,TRBV5-1,CASRGVLSTSGIFTNEQFF,TGCGCCAGCCGAGGTGTCCTATCGACTAGCGGGATCTTTACCAATGAGCAGTTCTTC
TRBJ2-1,-,-,TRBV28,CASSLWDLATNNEQFF,TGTGCCAGCAGTTTATGGGATCTAGCGACCAACAATGAGCAGTTCTTC
TRBJ2-1,few,TRBD2,TRBV2,CASTGTSFFNEQFF,TGTGCCAGCACCGGGACTAGCTTTTTCAATGAGCAGTTCTTC
TRBJ2-7,-,TRBD2,TRBV28,CASSFSGRLSYEQYF,TGTGCCAGCAGTTTTAGCGGGAGGCTCTCCTACGAGCAGTACTTC
TRBJ2-6,-,TRBD1,TRBV4-1,CASSQDRLYLGTAGANVLTF,TGCGCCAGCAGCCAAGATCGGTTATATCTAGGGACAGCTGGGGCCAACGTCCTGACTTTC
TRBJ2-4,-,TRBD2,TRBV7-9,CASSLRTSQAKNIQYF,TGTGCCAGCAGCTTACGGACTAGCCAAGCCAAAAACATTCAGTACTTC
TRBJ2-7,-,-,TRBV4-1,CASSQDQGGTDEQYF,TGCGCCAGCAGCCAAGACCAGGGGGGAACGGACGAGCAGTACTTC
TRBJ2-1,-,-,TRBV7-6,CASSLVAYEQFF,TGTGCCAGCAGCTTAGTTGCATATGAGCAGTTCTTC
TRBJ2-7,few,-,TRBV7-2,CASASSGFSYEQYF,TGTGCCAGCGCCTCTTCAGGATTTTCCTACGAGCAGTACTTC
TRBJ2-7,-,-,TRBV7-8,CASSLITGPEIGQYF,TGTGCCAGCAGCCTTATAACCGGGCCTGAAATAGGGCAGTACTTC
TRBJ2-1,-,-,TRBV7-3,CASSLAPGVSYNEQFF,TGTGCCAGCAGCTTAGCCCCAGGGGTCTCCTACAATGAGCAGTTCTTC
TRBJ2-1,-,-,TRBV6-2/TRBV6-3,CASSPWEASRDEQFF,TGTGCCAGCAGTCCCTGGGAGGCTTCGAGGGATGAGCAGTTCTTC
TRBJ2-5,-,TRBD2,TRBV27,CASSPKRLAGFRETQYF,TGTGCCAGCAGTCCGAAAAGACTAGCGGGATTTAGAGAGACCCAGTACTTC
TRBJ1-6,-,-,TRBV21-1,CASSKGGRGFHNSPLHF,TGTGCCAGCAGCAAAGGGGGCAGGGGATTTCACAATTCACCCCTCCACTTT
TRBJ2-3,-,TRBD1,TRBV5-1,CASSLPQRTGQSDTQYF,TGCGCCAGCAGCTTGCCGCAGAGGACAGGGCAATCAGATACGCAGTATTTT
TRBJ1-4,-,-,TRBV9,CASSVAGSRTNEKLFF,TGTGCCAGCAGCGTAGCTGGGTCGCGGACTAATGAAAAACTGTTTTTT
TRBJ2-3,-,-,TRBV5-1,CASSLTVATDTQYF,TGCGCCAGCAGCTTGACAGTGGCGACAGATACGCAGTATTTT
TRBJ2-1,few,TRBD2,TRBV3-1,CASSQVTSGGSSYNEQFF,TGTGCCAGCAGCCAAGTTACTAGCGGGGGGAGCTCCTACAATGAGCAGTTCTTC
TRBJ2-5,few,-,TRBV29-1,CSVSPPSVRETQYF,TGCAGCGTTTCACCCCCCAGTGTTCGAGAGACCCAGTACTTC
TRBJ2-7,few,-,TRBV20-1,CSASRGGSYGQYF,TGCAGTGCTTCCCGGGGAGGTTCCTACGGGCAGTACTTC
TRBJ1-1,few,TRBD1,TRBV29-1,CSGGQGNTEAFF,TGCAGCGGTGGACAGGGGAACACTGAAGCTTTCTTT
TRBJ1-1,-,-,TRBV28,CASSLWYRPNTEAFF,TGTGCCAGCAGTTTATGGTACAGACCGAACACTGAAGCTTTCTTT
TRBJ1-1,once,-,TRBV7-2,CASSLEYGVNTEAFF,TGTGCCAGCAGCTTAGAGTACGGCGTTAACACTGAAGCTTTCTTT
TRBJ2-1,-,-,TRBV5-1,CASSLDPETNEQFF,TGCGCCAGCAGCTTGGACCCAGAAACCAATGAGCAGTTCTTC
TRBJ2-1,-,TRBD2,TRBV20-1,CSARAGRDFEQFF,TGCAGTGCTAGAGCGGGGAGGGACTTTGAGCAGTTCTTC
TRBJ2-3,-,TRBD2,TRBV29-1,CSLRWASGSSWDTQYF,TGCAGCCTGAGGTGGGCTAGCGGGAGTTCATGGGATACGCAGTATTTT
TRBJ2-7,many,-,TRBV6-5,CASSYSAYEQYF,TGTGCCAGCAGTTACTCCGCGTACGAGCAGTACTTC
TRBJ2-2,-,-,TRBV7-8,CAREEGNTGELFF,TGTGCCAGGGAGGAGGGAAACACCGGGGAGCTGTTTTTT
TRBJ2-7,-,TRBD1,TRBV5-1,CASSSGTGNYEQYF,TGCGCCAGCAGCTCCGGGACAGGGAACTACGAGCAGTACTTC
TRBJ2-1,-,-,TRBV27,CASSLGPGVLDEQFF,TGTGCCAGCAGTTTAGGGCCAGGCGTCCTGGATGAGCAGTTCTTC
TRBJ1-5,few,-,TRBV15,CATGAGQPQHF,TGTGCCACCGGGGCTGGACAGCCCCAGCATTTT